What follows describes a single T cell receptor beta chain. Its antigen is not known. The CDR3 is 14 residues long. V dropped 4 bases and J dropped 0 bases, with 7 bases sitting between them. Germline CDR1 reads MNHEY; CDR2 reads SMNVEV (reference sequence). The data stem from a study of T cell responses to AZD1222 COVID-19 vaccine. Sequenced by immunoSEQ multiplex PCR; TCRdb stores in-frame clones only, minus some. This sample has under 200,000 clones; approximately 93% occur once, and the top ten carry around 3.8%. General study points: The study sampled repertoires only after the peak T cell response. Variant regions that are unmutated are reportedly the target of nearly half of spike-specific TCRs.

The specimen was peripheral blood, collected on day 0 of AZD1222 vaccination. The TCR was taken from an adult in good health. The chain links TRBV27 to TRBJ1-3; no reliable D call. The CDR3 coding sequence is TGTGCCAGCAGTTCACTGAGCTCTGGAAACACCATATATTTT. Its translation: CASSSLSSGNTIYF.